Following are 30 T cell receptor beta chains from one sample sequenced in a study of blood T cell repertoires in COVID-19. Measured with immunoSEQ multiplex PCR; TCRdb has only the in-frame clones, and not every one. Among hundreds of thousands of clones listed, approximately 90% were seen once. Sequenced sample: PBMCs or T cells enriched from blood (not recorded which). Source of these receptors: a woman in her 30s with acute COVID-19.

The V call is TRBV24-1, the J call TRBJ2-3; 7 positions match TRBD1. The CDR3 covers 16 residues. The V gene end was trimmed by 5 bases and the J gene end by 5 bases; junction bases not matched to a gene: 12. The germline V gene encodes CDR1 KGHDR and CDR2 SFDVKD. In DNA form, the CDR3 reads TGTGCCACCAGTGCGACAGGGAGTTTTGCTGTAGATACGCAGTATTTT. Translation: CATSATGSFAVDTQYF.

This clone was seen a single time. V usage is TRBV27 and J usage is TRBJ2-1; TRBD2 aligns across 8 bases. V shed 5 bases and J 3 bases; nucleotides not matched to a gene: 9. The germline gives CDR1 MNHEY, CDR2 SMNVEV (reference sequence). The CDR3 runs 16 residues. CDR3 residues: CASSPTTSAYYNEQFF. The CDR3 DNA follows: TGTGCCAGCAGTCCCACGACTAGCGCCTACTACAATGAGCAGTTCTTC.

The rearrangement joins TRBV27 to TRBJ1-1; the match to TRBD1 covers 7 bases. Germline-derived CDR1 and CDR2 are MNHEY and SMNVEV (reference sequence). J gave up 4 bases and V 4 bases, and 3 bases lay outside the gene matches. CDR3 length: 13 residues. CDR3 loop: CASSSRDSTEAFF. Written as DNA, the CDR3 is TGTGCCAGCAGTTCACGGGACAGCACTGAAGCTTTCTTT.

V is TRBV6-5 and J is TRBJ2-1, with 7 bases matching TRBD1. Germline CDR1 and CDR2: MNHEY and SVGAGI. The junction had 5 bases not matched to a gene; V was cut back by 3 bases and J by 3 bases. The length of the CDR3 is 15 residues. CDR3 sequence: CASSYRQGFYNEQFF. The CDR3 DNA sequence: TGTGCCAGCAGTTATCGACAGGGATTCTACAATGAGCAGTTCTTC.

The chain is built from TRBV3-1 (or the pseudogene TRBV3-2) and TRBJ2-7; possible D gene TRBD1, 5 bases. Germline V gene data show CDR1 as LGHDT and CDR2 as YNNKEL (reference sequence). This CDR3 spans 17 amino acids. V was cut by 0 bases and J by 2 bases, with 17 bases left in between. The CDR3: CASSQEFLLQVPYEQYF. CDR3 bases: TGTGCCAGCAGCCAAGAGTTTCTCTTACAGGTTCCCTACGAGCAGTACTTC.

The chain uses TRBV4-2 and TRBJ2-3; D is ambiguous. Trimming cost V 4 bases and J 4 bases, with 3 bases left between them. This CDR3 comprises 11 residues. The germline V gene encodes CDR1 LGHNA and CDR2 YNFKEQ. The CDR3 loop is CASSLSDTQYF. As DNA, the CDR3 is TGTGCCAGCAGCCTCTCAGATACGCAGTATTTT.

The chain recombines TRBV27 with TRBJ2-7, with 9 bases fitting TRBD2. J gave up 2 bases and V 2 bases, and 4 bases lay outside the gene matches. In germline, CDR1 is MNHEY, CDR2 SMNVEV (reference sequence). The CDR3 contains 15 residues. The CDR3 DNA reads as TGTGCCAGCAGTTTAGATCCTAGCGGGGCCTACGAGCAGTACTTC. Translation gives CASSLDPSGAYEQYF.

V gene TRBV27 combines with J gene TRBJ2-1; no definite D call. Germline assignment: CDR1 MNHEY and CDR2 SMNVEV (reference sequence). V lost 6 bases and J lost 5, with 11 bases in between. CDR3 length: 13 residues. The CDR3 is CASRPPHDNEQFF. CDR3 nucleotides: TGTGCCAGCAGACCCCCACACGACAATGAGCAGTTCTTC.

The V and J genes are TRBV2 and TRBJ1-5; D is possibly TRBD1 (6 bases). Trimming stripped 0 bases from V and 0 bases from J, with 9 bases between. Germline lookup yields CDR1 SNHLY and CDR2 FYNNEI. This CDR3 is built from 16 residues. CDR3 in DNA: TGTGCCAGCAGTGAAGCGAACAGGGATAGCAATCAGCCCCAGCATTTT. Its translation is CASSEANRDSNQPQHF.

The chain couples TRBV5-4 to TRBJ2-7; 7 nucleotides align to TRBD1. J was trimmed by 0 bases and V by 3 bases; bases with no gene match: 6. Germline loops: CDR1 SGHNT, CDR2 YYREEE (reference sequence). CDR3 size: 15 residues. This CDR3 is CASSWGTASSYEQYF. DNA of the CDR3: TGTGCCAGCAGCTGGGGGACAGCGAGCTCCTACGAGCAGTACTTC. The complete variable domain, with remaining parts taken from reference TRBV5-4 and TRBJ2-7, reads ETGVTQSPTHLIKTRGQQVTLRCSSQSGHNTVSWYQQALGQGPQFIFQYYREEENGRGNFPPRFSGLQFPNYSSELNVNALELDDSALYLCASSWGTASSYEQYFGPGTRLTVT.

This chain uses TRBV6-2 or TRBV6-3 with TRBJ2-7; D is undetermined. CDR3 size: 12 residues. The V gene lost 5 bases and the J gene lost 4 bases, with 9 bases spanning the gap. Germline V gene lookup returns CDR1 MNHEY and CDR2 SVGEGT. CDR3 amino acids: CASSPGVYEQYF. DNA for the CDR3: TGTGCCAGCAGTCCCGGTGTATACGAGCAGTACTTC.

The chain links TRBV28 to TRBJ2-3; D ambiguous. Germline lookup yields CDR1 MDHEN and CDR2 SYDVKM. The CDR3 spans 12 residues. The V end lost 5 bases, the J end lost 8 bases, and 11 bases lay between the germline ends. CDR3 protein: CASSPPGGTQYF. The CDR3 region has the DNA TGTGCCAGCAGTCCCCCCGGTGGTACGCAGTATTTT.

V usage is TRBV2 and J usage is TRBJ2-1, with D tentatively TRBD1 (5 bases). The CDR3 totals 14 residues. Trimming removed 6 bases at V and 0 bases at J, with 9 bases between. The germline V gene has CDR1 SNHLY and CDR2 FYNNEI. The CDR3 loop reads CASRGLGSYNEQFF. CDR3 in DNA: TGTGCCAGCAGGGGGCTAGGCTCCTACAATGAGCAGTTCTTC.

The chain links TRBV30 to TRBJ1-4, with D possibly matching TRBD1 (5 bases). CDR1 and CDR2 from the germline V gene are GTSNPN and SVGIG (reference sequence). The CDR3 consists of 13 residues. V gave up 2 bases and J gave up 3 bases, with 7 bases separating them. The CDR3 DNA follows: TGTGCCTGGAGTCAGGGATCTAATGAAAAACTGTTTTTT. Encoded protein: CAWSQGSNEKLFF.

Worth noting for this clone: The sample contains more than one DNA sequence encoding this CDR3. The genes are TRBV27 and TRBJ1-1; TRBD1 aligns across 11 bases. Unmatched junction bases numbered 5, after V lost 5 bases and J lost 0 bases. The CDR3 contains 16 residues. In germline, CDR1 is MNHEY, CDR2 SMNVEV (reference sequence). The CDR3 loop is CASSAGQGVLNTEAFF. The CDR3 DNA sequence: TGTGCCAGCAGTGCGGGACAGGGGGTACTGAACACTGAAGCTTTCTTT.

The V and J genes are TRBV6-1 and TRBJ1-2; TRBD1 aligns across 9 bases. This CDR3 comprises 16 residues. The germline V gene has CDR1 MNHNS and CDR2 SASEGT. The trim removed 3 bases at V and 2 bases at J, leaving 7 bases unmatched. CDR3 residues: CASSDAGTGFNYGYTF. DNA for the CDR3: TGTGCCAGCAGTGATGCTGGGACAGGGTTCAACTATGGCTACACCTTC.

The gene calls are TRBV29-1 and TRBJ2-7, with TRBD2 identical over 11 bases. Germline V gene sequence: CDR1 SQVTM, CDR2 ANQGSEA. This CDR3 is 14 amino acids long. Trimming took 6 bases from V and 5 from J; bases not matched to a gene: 9. The CDR3 here is CSVGGLAGADEQYF. The CDR3 bases are TGCAGCGTCGGTGGACTAGCGGGTGCGGACGAGCAGTACTTC.

The genes are TRBV19 and TRBJ2-1; 10 bases fit TRBD2. J lost 4 bases, V lost 3 bases, and 6 bases had no gene match. Germline V gene sequence: CDR1 LNHDA, CDR2 SQIVND (reference sequence). The CDR3 runs to 16 residues. The CDR3, as DNA: TGTGCCAGTAGTATCGATAGCGGGGGGCCATACAATGAGCAGTTCTTC. It yields the protein CASSIDSGGPYNEQFF. The entire variable domain, with the rest obtained from reference TRBV19 and TRBJ2-1, is as follows: DGGITQSPKYLFRKEGQNVTLSCEQNLNHDAMYWYRQDPGQGLRLIYYSQIVNDFQKGDIAEGYSVSREKKESFPLTVTSAQKNPTAFYLCASSIDSGGPYNEQFFGPGTRLTVL.

V gene TRBV7-9 combines with J gene TRBJ2-1, with 7 bases matching TRBD2. The CDR3 is made up of 15 amino acids. With 2 bases clipped from V and 10 bases from J, the junction kept 11 bases outside the gene matches. CDR1 is SEHNR and CDR2 is FQNEAQ in the germline V gene (reference sequence). CDR3 nucleotide sequence: TGTGCCAGCAGCTTATGGCTAGCGGCCGACCGGGAGCAGTTCTTC. Its translation: CASSLWLAADREQFF.

This chain links TRBV30 with TRBJ1-6; D call uncertain. The CDR3 sequence is 14 residues long. Germline CDR1 GTSNPN, CDR2 SVGIG (reference sequence). Trimming cost V 2 bases and J 4 bases, with 9 bases left between them. The DNA for the CDR3 is TGTGCCTGGAGTTTGAGCCGATATAATTCACCCCTCCACTTT. Amino acid sequence: CAWSLSRYNSPLHF. Looking up the rest from reference TRBV30 and TRBJ1-6 gives the full variable domain: SQTIHQWPATLVQPVGSPLSLECTVEGTSNPNLYWYRQAAGRGLQLLFYSVGIGQISSEVPQNLSASRPQDRQFILSSKKLLLSDSGFYLCAWSLSRYNSPLHFGNGTRLTVT.

V usage is TRBV19 and J usage is TRBJ2-5; no clear D gene. Germline V CDR1 and CDR2: LNHDA, SQIVND (reference sequence). This CDR3 spans 12 amino acids. V lost 6 bases to trimming and J lost 5 bases, with 10 bases between them. CDR3 DNA: TGTGCCAGTAGCGCCTTCGAGGAGACCCAGTACTTC. This sequence encodes CASSAFEETQYF.

J is TRBJ1-3 and V is TRBV18; D perhaps matches TRBD1 (5 bases). The ends were cut back, 2 bases at V and 3 bases at J, with 8 bases in the middle. Germline V gene lookup returns CDR1 KGHSH and CDR2 LQKENI. The CDR3 extends over 14 amino acids. The CDR3 nucleotides read TGTGCCAGCTCACCATTCAGGGATGGAAACACCATATATTTT. Amino acids: CASSPFRDGNTIYF.

In nucleotides, the CDR3 is TGCGCCAGCAGCTTGGGTTGGGCCGGAACTAATGAAAAACTGTTTTTT. The encoded protein is CASSLGWAGTNEKLFF. V is TRBV5-1 and J is TRBJ1-4, with D unresolved. CDR1 SGHRS and CDR2 YFSETQ come from the germline V gene. CDR3 length equals 16 residues. V lost 0 bases and J lost 1, with 10 bases in between. The full variable domain, completed using reference TRBV5-1 and TRBJ1-4, is KAGVTQTPRYLIKTRGQQVTLSCSPISGHRSVSWYQQTPGQGLQFLFEYFSETQRNKGNFPGRFSGRQFSNSRSEMNVSTLELGDSALYLCASSLGWAGTNEKLFFGSGTQLSVL.

This clone was counted a single time. The genes are TRBV3-1 (or the pseudogene TRBV3-2) and TRBJ1-2; TRBD1 matches at 11 bases. The CDR3 contains 14 residues. Trimming cost V 3 bases and J 8 bases; bases outside gene matches: 5. Germline V gene lookup returns CDR1 LGHDT and CDR2 YNNKEL (reference sequence). The chain's CDR3 is CASSQGDRGYGYTF. DNA of the CDR3: TGTGCCAGCAGCCAGGGGGACAGGGGGTACGGCTACACCTTC.

This clone was seen only a few times. The rearrangement links TRBV30 to TRBJ2-6; D is unclear. Germline loops: CDR1 GTSNPN, CDR2 SVGIG (reference sequence). The V end was cut by 2 bases, the J end by 1 base, with 6 bases between. CDR3 size: 14 residues. The CDR3 sequence: CAWSIQSGANVLTF. Written as DNA, the CDR3 is TGTGCCTGGAGTATTCAGTCTGGGGCCAACGTCCTGACTTTC.

The chain joins TRBV2 to TRBJ1-6; TRBD1 might be the D (6 bases). Germline values: CDR1 SNHLY, CDR2 FYNNEI. V was clipped by 3 bases and J by 8 bases, with 17 bases between them. This CDR3 region has 16 residues. The CDR3 here is CASSDANRVVHSPLHF. Written as DNA, the CDR3 is TGTGCCAGCAGTGACGCGAACAGGGTCGTTCATTCACCCCTCCACTTT.

The rearrangement joins TRBV6-5 to TRBJ2-6; TRBD2 is a possible D gene (6 bases). This CDR3 spans 14 amino acids. Trimming took 9 bases from V and 1 from J, leaving 10 bases between them. Germline values: CDR1 MNHEY, CDR2 SVGAGI. This CDR3 is CASQTSSGANVLTF. The CDR3 DNA is TGTGCCAGTCAGACTAGTTCTGGGGCCAACGTCCTGACTTTC.

This clone is a singleton in its sample. A junction end diverges from the germline sequence, so it may reflect a read error. The V and J genes are TRBV4-2 and TRBJ2-7; 8 positions agree with TRBD2. The CDR3 has 15 residues. Germline assignment: CDR1 LGHNA and CDR2 YNFKEQ. The CDR3 protein is CASSEELAGPYEQYF. In DNA form, the CDR3 reads TGTGCCAGCAGCGAAGAGTTAGCGGGACCCTACGAGCAGTACTTC.

This clone was picked up a small number of times. V and J are TRBV12-5 and TRBJ1-1; 7 bases align to TRBD1. The CDR3 runs to 12 residues. Germline V lookup: CDR1 LGHNT, CDR2 FRNRAP. V lost 2 bases and J lost 11; bases outside the gene matches: 5. The CDR3 spells CASGLSGGSAFF. CDR3 nucleotides: TGTGCTAGTGGTTTGTCAGGGGGTTCGGCTTTCTTT.

With respect to this clone: One end of the junction is discordant with germline, which a read error may explain. Other DNA variants within this sample encode the same CDR3. The chain links TRBV6-5 to TRBJ1-1; unclear D gene. Germline V gene lookup returns CDR1 MNHEY and CDR2 SVGAGI. The CDR3 totals 14 residues. This CDR3 is CASTYGGMNTEAFF. The CDR3 coding sequence is TGTGCCAGCACTTACGGAGGGATGAACACTGAAGCTTTCTTT.